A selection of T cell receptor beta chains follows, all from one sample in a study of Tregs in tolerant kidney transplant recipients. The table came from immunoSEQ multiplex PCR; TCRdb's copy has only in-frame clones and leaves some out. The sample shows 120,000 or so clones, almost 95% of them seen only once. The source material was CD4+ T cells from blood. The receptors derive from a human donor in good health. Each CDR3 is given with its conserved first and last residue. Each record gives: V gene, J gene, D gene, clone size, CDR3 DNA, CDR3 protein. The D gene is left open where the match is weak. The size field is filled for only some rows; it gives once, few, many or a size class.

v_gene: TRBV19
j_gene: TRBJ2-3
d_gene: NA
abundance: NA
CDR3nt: TGTGCCAGTAGTATTAGGGGGAGCACAGATACGCAGTATTTT
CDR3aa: CASSIRGSTDTQYF

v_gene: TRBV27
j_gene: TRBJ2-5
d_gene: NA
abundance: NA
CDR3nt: TGTGCCAGCAGTCCCCATGAGATGGCGGATAAAGAGACCCAGTACTTC
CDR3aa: CASSPHEMADKETQYF

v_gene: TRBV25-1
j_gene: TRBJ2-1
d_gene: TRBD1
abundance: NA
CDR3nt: TGTGCCAGCAGAGACAGGGGAAACTACAATGAGCAGTTCTTC
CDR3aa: CASRDRGNYNEQFF

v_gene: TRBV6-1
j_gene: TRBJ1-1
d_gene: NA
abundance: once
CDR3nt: TGTGCCAGCAGTGTCCCAAGGAACACTGAAGCTTTCTTT
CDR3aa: CASSVPRNTEAFF

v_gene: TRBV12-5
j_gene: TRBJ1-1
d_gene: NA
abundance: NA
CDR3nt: TGTGCTAGTGGTTTGGTACGGGCGTCCACTGAAGCTTTCTTT
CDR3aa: CASGLVRASTEAFF

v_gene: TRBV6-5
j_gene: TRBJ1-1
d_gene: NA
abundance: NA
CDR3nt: TGTGCCTCCGGCGCCGATGGGACTGAAGCTTTCTTT
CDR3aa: CASGADGTEAFF

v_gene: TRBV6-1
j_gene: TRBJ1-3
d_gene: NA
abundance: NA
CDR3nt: TGTGCCAGCAGTGCCCAGGGAGACACCATATATTTT
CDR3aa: CASSAQGDTIYF

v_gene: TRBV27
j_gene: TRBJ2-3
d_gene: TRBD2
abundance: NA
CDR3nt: TGTGCCAGTAGCGGGAGGGCTTGGGATACGCAGTATTTT
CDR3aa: CASSGRAWDTQYF

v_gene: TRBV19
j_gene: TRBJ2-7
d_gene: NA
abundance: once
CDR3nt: TGTGCCAGTAGTATTGACGACTCCTACGAGCAGTACTTC
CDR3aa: CASSIDDSYEQYF

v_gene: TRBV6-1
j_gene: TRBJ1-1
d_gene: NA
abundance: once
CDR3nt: TGTGCCAGCAGTGAGCGGCCAGGTACTGAAGCTTTCTTT
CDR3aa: CASSERPGTEAFF

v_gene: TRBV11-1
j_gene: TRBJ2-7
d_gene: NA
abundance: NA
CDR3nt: TGTGCCAGCAGCTTAGATCCGACAGGAGCAGGAGGGGGCTACGAGCAGTACTTC
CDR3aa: CASSLDPTGAGGGYEQYF

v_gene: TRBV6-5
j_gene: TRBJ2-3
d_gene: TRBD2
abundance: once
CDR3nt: TGTGCCAGCAGTTATAGAACTAGCGGGATCCCAGATACGCAGTATTTT
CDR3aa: CASSYRTSGIPDTQYF

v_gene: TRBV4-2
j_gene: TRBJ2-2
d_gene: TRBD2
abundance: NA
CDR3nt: TGTGCCAGCAGCTCCCCGAGCGGGGCCAACACCGGGGAGCTGTTTTTT
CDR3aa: CASSSPSGANTGELFF

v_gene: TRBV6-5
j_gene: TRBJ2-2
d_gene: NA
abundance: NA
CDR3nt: TGTGCCAGCAGTTTTTTTGGGGTGGCTACCGGGGAGCTGTTTTTT
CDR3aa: CASSFFGVATGELFF

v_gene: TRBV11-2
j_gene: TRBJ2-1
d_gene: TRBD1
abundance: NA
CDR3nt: TGTGCCAGCAGCTCTCCGACAGGGGGAATTGAGCAGTTCTTC
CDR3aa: CASSSPTGGIEQFF

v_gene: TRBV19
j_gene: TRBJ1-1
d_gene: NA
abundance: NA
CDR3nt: TGTGCCAGTAGTATAATTCCGGGTACTGAAGCTTTCTTT
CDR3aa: CASSIIPGTEAFF

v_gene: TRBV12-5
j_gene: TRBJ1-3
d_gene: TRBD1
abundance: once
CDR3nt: TGTGCTAGTGGTTTCGAGGGGGCTTCAGGAAACACCATATATTTT
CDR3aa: CASGFEGASGNTIYF

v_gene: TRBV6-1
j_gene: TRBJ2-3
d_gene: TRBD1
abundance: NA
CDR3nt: TGTGCCAGCAGTCTACAGGGGGCGGAGGATACGCAGTATTTT
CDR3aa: CASSLQGAEDTQYF

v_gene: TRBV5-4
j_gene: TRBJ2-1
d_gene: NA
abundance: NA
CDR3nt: TGTGCCAGCAGCCCTTTGGGAAGCAGCTCCTACAATGAGCAGTTCTTC
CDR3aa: CASSPLGSSSYNEQFF

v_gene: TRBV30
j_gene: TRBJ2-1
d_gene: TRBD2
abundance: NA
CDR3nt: TGTGCCTGGAGTGCGGGACTAGATTCGAATGAGCAGTTCTTC
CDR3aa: CAWSAGLDSNEQFF

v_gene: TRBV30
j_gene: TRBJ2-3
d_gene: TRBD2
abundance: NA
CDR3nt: TGTGCCTGGAAGGAGCGGGGGGACACAGATACGCAGTATTTT
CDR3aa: CAWKERGDTDTQYF

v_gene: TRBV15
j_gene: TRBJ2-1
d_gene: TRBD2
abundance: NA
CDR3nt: TGTGCCACCAGCAGAGGACCTCCGCGGGAGAAGTTCTTC
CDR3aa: CATSRGPPREKFF

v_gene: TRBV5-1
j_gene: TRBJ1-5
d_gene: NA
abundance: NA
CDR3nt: TGCGCCAGCAGCTTGGCCCCGGGGGAAGATCAGCCCCAGCATTTT
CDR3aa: CASSLAPGEDQPQHF

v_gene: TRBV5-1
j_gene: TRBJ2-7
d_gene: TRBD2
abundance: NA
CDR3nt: TGCGCCAGCAGCTGGTCTAGCGGGAGCTTTGAGGAGCAGTACTTC
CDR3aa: CASSWSSGSFEEQYF

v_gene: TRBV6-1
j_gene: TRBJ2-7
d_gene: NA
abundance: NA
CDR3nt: TGTGCCAGCAGTGAAGGCTTACTTGCTGAAGGGCAGTACTTC
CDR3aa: CASSEGLLAEGQYF

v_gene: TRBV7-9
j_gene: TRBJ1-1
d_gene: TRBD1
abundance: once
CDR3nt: TGTGCCAGCAGCTTTACGGACAGGCTCGAAGCTTTCTTT
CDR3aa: CASSFTDRLEAFF

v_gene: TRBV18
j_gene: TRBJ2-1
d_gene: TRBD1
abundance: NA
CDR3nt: TGTGCCAGCTCACCAGGGACAGGGGGACACAATGAGCAGTTCTTC
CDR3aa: CASSPGTGGHNEQFF

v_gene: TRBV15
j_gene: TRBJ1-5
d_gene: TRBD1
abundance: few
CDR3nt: TGTGCCACCAGTCTCGGGACAGGGAAAAATCAGCCCCAGCATTTT
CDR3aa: CATSLGTGKNQPQHF

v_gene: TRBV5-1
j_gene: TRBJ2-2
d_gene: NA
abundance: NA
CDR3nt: TGCGCCAGCAGCCTGTTTGCAGACACCGGGGAGCTGTTTTTT
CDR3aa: CASSLFADTGELFF

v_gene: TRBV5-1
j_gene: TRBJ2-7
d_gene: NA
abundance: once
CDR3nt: TGCGCCAGCAGCTCCTCCGGGACCGCCTACGAGCAGTACTTC
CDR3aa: CASSSSGTAYEQYF

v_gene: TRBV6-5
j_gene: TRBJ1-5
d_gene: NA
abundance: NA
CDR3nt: TGTGCCAGCAGTGAAACGTTTCGCTTTCAGCCCCAGCATTTT
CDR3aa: CASSETFRFQPQHF

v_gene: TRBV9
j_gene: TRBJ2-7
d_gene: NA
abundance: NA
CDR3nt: TGTGCCAGCAGCGAGGGACTGACACTATACGAGCAGTACTTC
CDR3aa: CASSEGLTLYEQYF

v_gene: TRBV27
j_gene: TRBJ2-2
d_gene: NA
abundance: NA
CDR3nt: TGTGCCAGCAGTTTAGCGACAGGATTGAACACCGGGGAGCTGTTTTTT
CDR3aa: CASSLATGLNTGELFF

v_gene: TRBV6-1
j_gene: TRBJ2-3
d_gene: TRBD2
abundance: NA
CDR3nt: TGTGCCAGCAGTGGGGGGGGTGCAAATACGCAGTATTTT
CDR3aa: CASSGGGANTQYF

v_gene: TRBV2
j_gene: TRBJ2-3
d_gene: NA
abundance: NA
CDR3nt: TGTGCCAGCAGTGAGGCTAGCGCCCTGCGTGATACGCAGTATTTT
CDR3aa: CASSEASALRDTQYF

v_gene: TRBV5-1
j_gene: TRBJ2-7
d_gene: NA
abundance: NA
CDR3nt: TGCGCCAGCACCGGGACAACATCTACGGAGCAGTACTTC
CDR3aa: CASTGTTSTEQYF

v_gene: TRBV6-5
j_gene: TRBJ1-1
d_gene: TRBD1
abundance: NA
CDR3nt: TGTGCCAGCAGTTTCGCCGGGACAGCAAACACTGAAGCTTTCTTT
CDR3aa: CASSFAGTANTEAFF

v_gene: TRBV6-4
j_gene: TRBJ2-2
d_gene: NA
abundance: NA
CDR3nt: TGTGCCAGCAGTGACTCTACAGGAAGCACCGGGGAGCTGTTTTTT
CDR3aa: CASSDSTGSTGELFF

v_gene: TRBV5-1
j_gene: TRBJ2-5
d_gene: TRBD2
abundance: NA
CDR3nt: TGCGCCAGCAGCTTGGCGGCGGGAGGGCCTGAGGAGACCCAGTACTTC
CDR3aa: CASSLAAGGPEETQYF

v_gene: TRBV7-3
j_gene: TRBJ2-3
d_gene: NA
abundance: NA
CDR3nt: TGTGCCAGCAGCTTAATGGGATCCACAGATACGCAGTATTTT
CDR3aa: CASSLMGSTDTQYF

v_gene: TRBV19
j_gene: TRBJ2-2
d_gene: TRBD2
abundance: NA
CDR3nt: TGTGCCAGTCGACAACTAGCGGGGGGTACCACCGGGGAGCTGTTTTTT
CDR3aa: CASRQLAGGTTGELFF

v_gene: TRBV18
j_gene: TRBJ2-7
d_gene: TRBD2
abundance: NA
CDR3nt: TGTGCCAGCTCACCCAGCGGGAGGGGATCGTACGAGCAGTACTTC
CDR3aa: CASSPSGRGSYEQYF

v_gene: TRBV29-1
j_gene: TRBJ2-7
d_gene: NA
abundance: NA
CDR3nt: TGCAGCGTTGGGGGCCATGGTGATCTAGGGGAGCAGTACTTC
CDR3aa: CSVGGHGDLGEQYF

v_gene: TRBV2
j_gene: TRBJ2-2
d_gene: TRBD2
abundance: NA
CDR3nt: TGTGCCAGCGGGAGGGGTCCTTACGGCGGGAGGTCCGGGGAGCTGTTTTTT
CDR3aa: CASGRGPYGGRSGELFF

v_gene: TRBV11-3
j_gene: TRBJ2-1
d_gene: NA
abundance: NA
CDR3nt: TGTGCCAGCAGCTTACGTGAGGGAGCCCCCTACAATGAGCAGTTCTTC
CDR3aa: CASSLREGAPYNEQFF

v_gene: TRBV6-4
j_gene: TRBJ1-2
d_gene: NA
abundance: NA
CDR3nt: TGTGCCAGTACCTGGACAGAATCTAACTATGGCTACACCTTC
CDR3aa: CASTWTESNYGYTF

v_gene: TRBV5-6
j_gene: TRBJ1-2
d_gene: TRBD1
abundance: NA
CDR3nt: TGTGCCAGCAGCACCCGGGACAGGGGCTCTTTTAACTATGGCTACACCTTC
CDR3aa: CASSTRDRGSFNYGYTF